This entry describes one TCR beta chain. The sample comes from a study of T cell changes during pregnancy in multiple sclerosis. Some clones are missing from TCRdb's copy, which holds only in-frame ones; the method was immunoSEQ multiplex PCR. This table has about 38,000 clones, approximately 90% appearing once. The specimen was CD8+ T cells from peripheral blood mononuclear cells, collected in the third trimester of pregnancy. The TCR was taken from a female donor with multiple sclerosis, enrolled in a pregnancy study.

The CDR3 loop reads CASSVGQDNEQFF. The DNA for the CDR3 is TGTGCCAGCAGCGTAGGACAGGACAATGAGCAGTTCTTC. This chain links TRBV9 with TRBJ2-1; the D gene is possibly TRBD1 (6 bases). The V end lost 0 bases, the J end lost 5 bases, and 6 bases lay between the germline ends. The length of the CDR3 is 13 residues. CDR1 is SGDLS, CDR2 YYNGEE, per germline. The full variable domain, rest sourced from reference TRBV9 and TRBJ2-1, is DSGVTQTPKHLITATGQRVTLRCSPRSGDLSVYWYQQSLDQGLQFLIQYYNGEERAKGNILERFSAQQFPDLHSELNLSSLELGDSALYFCASSVGQDNEQFFGPGTRLTVL.